A single TCR beta chain is shown here with its context. Compared with germline, one end of the junction differs, possibly owing to a read error. The sample belongs to a study of blood T cell repertoires in COVID-19. As for the study in general: Acute-phase and convalescent COVID-19 samples originated in the United States, Italy and Spain.

Method: immunoSEQ multiplex PCR; TCRdb's copy keeps in-frame clones and lacks some. This table holds some 100,000 clones, almost 90% found once. From germline, CDR1 is SSHAT and CDR2 FNYEAQ (reference sequence). This CDR3 comprises 14 residues. This TCR came from a man aged 50 or older with COVID-19, enrolled during active disease. The specimen was peripheral blood. This chain uses TRBV7-7 with TRBJ2-2; the D gene is possibly TRBD2 (6 bases). This CDR3 is CASRRDLAAGELFF. In DNA, the CDR3 is TGTGCTAGCAGAAGGGACTTAGCCGCGGGGGAGCTGTTTTTT.